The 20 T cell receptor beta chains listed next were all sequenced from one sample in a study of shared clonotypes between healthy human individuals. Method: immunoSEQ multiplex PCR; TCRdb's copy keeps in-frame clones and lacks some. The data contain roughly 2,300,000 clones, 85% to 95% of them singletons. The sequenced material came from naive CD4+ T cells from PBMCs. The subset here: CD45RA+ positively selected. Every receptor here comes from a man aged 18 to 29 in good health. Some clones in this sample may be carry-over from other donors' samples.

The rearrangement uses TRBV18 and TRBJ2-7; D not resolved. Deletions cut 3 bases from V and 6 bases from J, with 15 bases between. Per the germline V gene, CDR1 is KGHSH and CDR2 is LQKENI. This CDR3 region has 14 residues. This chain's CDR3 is CASSPTARSGEQYF. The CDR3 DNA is TGTGCCAGCTCACCGACGGCCAGATCGGGCGAGCAGTACTTC.

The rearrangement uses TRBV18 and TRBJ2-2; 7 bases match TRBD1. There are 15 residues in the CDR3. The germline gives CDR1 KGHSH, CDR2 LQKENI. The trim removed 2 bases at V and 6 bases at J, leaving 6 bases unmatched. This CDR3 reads CASSPGKGASGELFF. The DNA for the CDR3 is TGTGCCAGCTCACCAGGAAAGGGGGCGTCCGGGGAGCTGTTTTTT.

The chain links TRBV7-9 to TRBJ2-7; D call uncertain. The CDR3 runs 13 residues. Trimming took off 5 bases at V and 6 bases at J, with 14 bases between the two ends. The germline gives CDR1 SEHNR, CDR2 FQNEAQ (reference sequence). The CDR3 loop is CASSPRATGEQYF. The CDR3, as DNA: TGTGCCAGCAGCCCCCGGGCCACGGGCGAGCAGTACTTC.

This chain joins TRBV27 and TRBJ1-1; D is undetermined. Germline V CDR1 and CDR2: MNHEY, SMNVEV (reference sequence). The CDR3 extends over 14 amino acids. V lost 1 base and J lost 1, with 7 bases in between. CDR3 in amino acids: CASSLFAANTEAFF. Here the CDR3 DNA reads TGTGCCAGCAGTTTATTCGCAGCGAACACTGAAGCTTTCTTT.

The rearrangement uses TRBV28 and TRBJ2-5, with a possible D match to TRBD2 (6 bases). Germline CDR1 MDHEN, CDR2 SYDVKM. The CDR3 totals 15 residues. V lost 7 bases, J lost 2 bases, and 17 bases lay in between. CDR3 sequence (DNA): TGTGCCAGCAAGTGGTCGGGAGAGGGGCAAGAGACCCAGTACTTC. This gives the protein CASKWSGEGQETQYF.

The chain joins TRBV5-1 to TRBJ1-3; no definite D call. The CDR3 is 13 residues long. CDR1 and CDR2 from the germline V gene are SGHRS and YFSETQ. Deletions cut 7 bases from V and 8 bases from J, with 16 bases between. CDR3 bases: TGCGCCAGCGCGGAGCACCCCGAGGACACCATATATTTT. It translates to CASAEHPEDTIYF.

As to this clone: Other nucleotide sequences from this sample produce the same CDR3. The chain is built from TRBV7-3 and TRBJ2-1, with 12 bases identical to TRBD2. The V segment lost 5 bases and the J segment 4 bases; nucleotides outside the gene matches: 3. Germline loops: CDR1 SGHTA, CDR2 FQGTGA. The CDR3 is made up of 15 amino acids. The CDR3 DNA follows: TGTGCCAGCAGCCCGACTAGCGGGAGATACAATGAGCAGTTCTTC. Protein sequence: CASSPTSGRYNEQFF.

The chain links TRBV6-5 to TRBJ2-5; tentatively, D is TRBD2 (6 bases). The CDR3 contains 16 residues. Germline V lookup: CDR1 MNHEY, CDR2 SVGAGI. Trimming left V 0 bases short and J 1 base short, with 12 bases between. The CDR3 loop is CASSYSPSGLQETQYF. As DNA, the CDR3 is TGTGCCAGCAGTTACTCCCCCAGCGGGCTCCAAGAGACCCAGTACTTC.

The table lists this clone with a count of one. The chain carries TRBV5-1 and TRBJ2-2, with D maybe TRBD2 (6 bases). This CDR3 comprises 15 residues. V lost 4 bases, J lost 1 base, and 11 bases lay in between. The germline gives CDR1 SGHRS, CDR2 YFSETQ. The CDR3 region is CASSGLAKNTGELFF. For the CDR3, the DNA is TGCGCCAGCAGCGGGCTAGCGAAGAACACCGGGGAGCTGTTTTTT.

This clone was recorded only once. This CDR3 is CASSLWQREGYEQYF. The CDR3, as DNA: TGTGCCAGCAGTTTGTGGCAGCGGGAGGGGTACGAGCAGTACTTC. The chain uses TRBV28 and TRBJ2-7; 10 bases fit TRBD2. The CDR3 has 15 amino acids. Losses at the gene ends were 3 bases for V and 4 bases for J; bases not matched to a gene: 6. In germline, CDR1 is MDHEN, CDR2 SYDVKM.

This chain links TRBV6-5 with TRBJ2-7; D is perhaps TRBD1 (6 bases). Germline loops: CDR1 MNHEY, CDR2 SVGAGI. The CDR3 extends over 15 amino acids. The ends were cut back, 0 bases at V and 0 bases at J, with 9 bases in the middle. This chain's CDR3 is CASSYSYRASYEQYF. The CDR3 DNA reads TGTGCCAGCAGTTACTCGTACAGGGCCTCCTACGAGCAGTACTTC.

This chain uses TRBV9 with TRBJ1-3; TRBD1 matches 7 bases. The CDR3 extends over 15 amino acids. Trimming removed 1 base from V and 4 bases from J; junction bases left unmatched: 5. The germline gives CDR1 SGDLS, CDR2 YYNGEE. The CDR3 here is CASSVTGAGGNTIYF. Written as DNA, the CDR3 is TGTGCCAGCAGCGTAACAGGGGCAGGCGGAAACACCATATATTTT. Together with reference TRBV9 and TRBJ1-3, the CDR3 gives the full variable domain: DSGVTQTPKHLITATGQRVTLRCSPRSGDLSVYWYQQSLDQGLQFLIQYYNGEERAKGNILERFSAQQFPDLHSELNLSSLELGDSALYFCASSVTGAGGNTIYFGEGSWLTVV.

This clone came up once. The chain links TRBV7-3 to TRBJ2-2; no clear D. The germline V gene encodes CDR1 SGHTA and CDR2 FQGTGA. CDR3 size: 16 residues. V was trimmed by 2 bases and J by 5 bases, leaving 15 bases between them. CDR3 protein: CASSLDSATSTGELFF. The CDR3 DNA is TGTGCCAGCAGCTTAGATTCGGCTACGTCAACCGGGGAGCTGTTTTTT.

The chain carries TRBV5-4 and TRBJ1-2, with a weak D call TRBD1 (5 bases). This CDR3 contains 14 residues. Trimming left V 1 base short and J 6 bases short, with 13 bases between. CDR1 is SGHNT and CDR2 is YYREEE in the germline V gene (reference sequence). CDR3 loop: CASSLWQGRNGYTF. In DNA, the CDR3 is TGTGCCAGCAGCTTGTGGCAGGGAAGGAATGGCTACACCTTC.

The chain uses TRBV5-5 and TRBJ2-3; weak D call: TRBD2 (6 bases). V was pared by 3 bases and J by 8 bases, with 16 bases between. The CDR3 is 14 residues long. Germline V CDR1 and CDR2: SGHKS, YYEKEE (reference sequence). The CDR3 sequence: CASSSSPGAGTQYF. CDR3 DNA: TGTGCCAGCAGCTCGTCCCCGGGAGCCGGTACGCAGTATTTT.

The CDR3 DNA is TGTGCCAGCAGCTTAGCCTCACAGGGAATCTATGGCTACACCTTC. Protein: CASSLASQGIYGYTF. The J gene is TRBJ1-2, the V gene TRBV5-4, with D possibly matching TRBD1 (6 bases). The V and J ends lost 2 bases and 4 bases respectively, with 15 bases between them. Germline CDR1 and CDR2: SGHNT and YYREEE (reference sequence). This CDR3 contains 15 residues.

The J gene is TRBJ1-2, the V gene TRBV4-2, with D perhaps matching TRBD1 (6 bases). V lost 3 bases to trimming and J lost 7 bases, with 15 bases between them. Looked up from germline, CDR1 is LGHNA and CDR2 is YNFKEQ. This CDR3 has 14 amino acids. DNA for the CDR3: TGTGCCAGCAGCCAGGACACAGGGCGAGGTGGCTACACCTTC. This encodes CASSQDTGRGGYTF.

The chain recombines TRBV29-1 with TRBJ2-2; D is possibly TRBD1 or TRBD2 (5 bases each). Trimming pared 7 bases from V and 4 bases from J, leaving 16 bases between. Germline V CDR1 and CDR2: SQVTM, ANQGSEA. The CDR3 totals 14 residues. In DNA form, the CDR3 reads TGCAGCGCTTCCCCCGGGACCACCACCGGGGAGCTGTTTTTT. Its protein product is CSASPGTTTGELFF.

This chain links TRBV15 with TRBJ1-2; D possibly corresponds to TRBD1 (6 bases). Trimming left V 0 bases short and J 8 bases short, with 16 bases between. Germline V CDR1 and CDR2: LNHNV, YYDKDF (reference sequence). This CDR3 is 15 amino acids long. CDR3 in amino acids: CATSRDPGAGEGYTF. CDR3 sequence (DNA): TGTGCCACCAGCAGAGATCCGGGGGCAGGAGAAGGCTACACCTTC.

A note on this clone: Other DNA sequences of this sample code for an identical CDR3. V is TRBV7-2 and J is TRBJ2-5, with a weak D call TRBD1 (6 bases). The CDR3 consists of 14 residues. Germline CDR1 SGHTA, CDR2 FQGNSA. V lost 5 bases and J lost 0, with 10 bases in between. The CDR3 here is CASSRDRYQETQYF. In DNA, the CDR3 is TGTGCCAGCAGCCGAGACAGGTACCAAGAGACCCAGTACTTC.